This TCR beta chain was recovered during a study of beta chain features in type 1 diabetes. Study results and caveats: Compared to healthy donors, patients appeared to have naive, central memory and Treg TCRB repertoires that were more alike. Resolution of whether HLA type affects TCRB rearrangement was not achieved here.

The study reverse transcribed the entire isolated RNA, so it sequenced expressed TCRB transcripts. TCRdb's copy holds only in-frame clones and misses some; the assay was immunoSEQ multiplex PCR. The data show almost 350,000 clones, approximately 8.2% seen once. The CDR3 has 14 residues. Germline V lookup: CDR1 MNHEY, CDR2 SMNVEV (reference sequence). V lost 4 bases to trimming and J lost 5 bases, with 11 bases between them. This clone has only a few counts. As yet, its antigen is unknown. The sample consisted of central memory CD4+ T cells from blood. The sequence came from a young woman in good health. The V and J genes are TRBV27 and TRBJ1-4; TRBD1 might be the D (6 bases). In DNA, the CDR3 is TGTGCCAGCAGTTCCCGGACAGTGAATGAAAAACTGTTTTTT. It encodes CASSSRTVNEKLFF.